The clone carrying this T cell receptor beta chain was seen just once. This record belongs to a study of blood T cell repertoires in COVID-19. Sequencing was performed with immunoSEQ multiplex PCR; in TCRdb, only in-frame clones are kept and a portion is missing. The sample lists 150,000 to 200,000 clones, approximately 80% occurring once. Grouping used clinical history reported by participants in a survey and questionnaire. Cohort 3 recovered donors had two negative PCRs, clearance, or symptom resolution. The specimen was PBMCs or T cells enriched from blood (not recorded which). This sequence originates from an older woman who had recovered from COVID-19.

The CDR3 bases are TGTGCCAGCAGCCAGATACAGGGGTCACCCCTCCACTTT. It translates to CASSQIQGSPLHF. This chain links TRBV3-1 (or the pseudogene TRBV3-2) with TRBJ1-6; 7 nucleotides line up with TRBD1. Losses at the gene ends were 3 bases for V and 10 bases for J; bases not matched to a gene: 3. The CDR3 extends over 13 amino acids. The V gene's germline CDR1 is LGHDT and CDR2 YNNKEL (reference sequence).